The 26 T cell receptor beta chains presented below share a single source sample, sequenced in a study of shared clonotypes between healthy human individuals. Produced via immunoSEQ multiplex PCR; TCRdb's table is partial and in-frame only. The sample holds 2,500,000 or so clones; around 90% are singletons and the top ten take about 0.41%. The sequenced sample was naive CD4+ T cells from PBMCs. The subset was: CD45RA+ positively selected. Every receptor here comes from a man aged 18 to 30 in good health. Some clones in this sample may be carry-over from other donors' samples.

To note about this clone: This CDR3 is also generated by other DNA sequences in the sample. This chain connects TRBV2 to TRBJ1-5; unclear D gene. CDR3 length: 14 residues. The V and J ends lost 1 base and 2 bases respectively, with 6 bases between them. CDR1 SNHLY and CDR2 FYNNEI come from the germline V gene. This CDR3 is CASSEGRGNQPQHF. In DNA form, the CDR3 reads TGTGCCAGCAGTGAAGGGAGGGGCAATCAGCCCCAGCATTTT.

The chain has TRBV5-1 and TRBJ2-3; D uncertain. CDR1 is SGHRS and CDR2 is YFSETQ in the germline V gene. The CDR3 runs to 13 residues. With 3 bases removed from V and 2 bases from J, the gap between germline ends came to 7 bases. The CDR3 here is CASSWVDTDTQYF. CDR3 DNA: TGCGCCAGCAGCTGGGTCGACACAGATACGCAGTATTTT.

The chain employs TRBV30 and TRBJ2-3, with D uncertain. The CDR3 is 12 amino acids. Per the germline V gene, CDR1 is GTSNPN and CDR2 is SVGIG (reference sequence). The V end was cut by 3 bases, the J end by 2 bases, with 6 bases between. CDR3 nucleotides: TGTGCCTGGAGGCGGTTCACAGATACGCAGTATTTT. This sequence encodes CAWRRFTDTQYF.

V gene TRBV6-6 combines with J gene TRBJ1-2; TRBD1 might be the D (5 bases). Between the trimmed V and J ends, which lost 5 bases and 7 bases, there was a span of 20 bases. The CDR3 has 15 residues. Germline CDR1 MNHNY, CDR2 SVGAGI (reference sequence). The CDR3 region is CASSPGGATPFGYTF. The DNA of the CDR3 is TGTGCCAGCAGTCCTGGGGGTGCCACCCCCTTTGGCTACACCTTC.

The rearrangement links TRBV27 to TRBJ2-7, with a tentative D call TRBD2 (6 bases). Trimming took 4 bases from V and 1 from J, leaving 11 bases between them. The CDR3 consists of 14 residues. Germline V gene lookup returns CDR1 MNHEY and CDR2 SMNVEV (reference sequence). CDR3: CASSSRAGSYEQYF. Written as DNA, the CDR3 is TGTGCCAGCAGTTCTCGGGCGGGGTCCTACGAGCAGTACTTC.

The rearrangement joins TRBV5-1 to TRBJ2-6, with 11 bases fitting TRBD1. This CDR3 has 18 residues. Germline trimming cut 5 bases from V and 2 bases from J; bases unmatched to any gene: 9. Germline loops: CDR1 SGHRS, CDR2 YFSETQ. CDR3 nucleotides: TGCGCCAGCAGTAGGGACAGGGGGTTAGGTACTGGGGCCAACGTCCTGACTTTC. This gives the protein CASSRDRGLGTGANVLTF.

This clone was seen just once. This chain joins TRBV11-2 and TRBJ2-7; a possible D gene is TRBD1 (6 bases). This CDR3 is built from 15 residues. The V and J ends lost 3 bases and 0 bases respectively, with 12 bases between them. Germline lookup yields CDR1 SGHAT and CDR2 FQNNGV. In DNA, the CDR3 is TGTGCCAGCAGCTTCCCCCAGGGGCTCTCCTACGAGCAGTACTTC. This translates into CASSFPQGLSYEQYF.

The chain recombines TRBV28 with TRBJ2-1; 9 bases are a match to TRBD1. V lost 5 bases, J lost 6 bases, and 8 bases stayed unmatched. CDR1 is MDHEN, CDR2 SYDVKM, per germline. This CDR3 spans 15 amino acids. CDR3 coding DNA: TGTGCCAGCAGTCCTGGGACAGGGAGAGGCAATGAGCAGTTCTTC. It translates to CASSPGTGRGNEQFF.

The chain has TRBV5-1 and TRBJ2-2; 8 bases fit TRBD2. V was pared by 0 bases and J by 4 bases, with 5 bases of the junction left unmatched. Germline loops: CDR1 SGHRS, CDR2 YFSETQ. This CDR3 has 16 amino acids. In nucleotides, the CDR3 is TGCGCCAGCAGCTTGGGGACTAGCCGATCCACCGGGGAGCTGTTTTTT. Protein: CASSLGTSRSTGELFF.

This clone has a single count. V is TRBV5-1 and J is TRBJ1-1; D gene unclear. V was shortened by 4 bases and J by 8 bases, with 12 bases between the two germline ends. Germline CDR1 is SGHRS and CDR2 is YFSETQ. CDR3 length equals 12 residues. The CDR3 loop reads CASSTNKEEAFF. The CDR3 coding sequence is TGCGCCAGCAGCACCAACAAAGAAGAAGCTTTCTTT.

The chain links TRBV2 to TRBJ2-1, with D hard to call. The V gene's germline CDR1 is SNHLY and CDR2 FYNNEI. Trimming removed 7 bases at V and 9 bases at J, with 16 bases between. The CDR3 sequence is 13 residues long. The CDR3 sequence is CASTETALTEQFF. The CDR3 nucleotides read TGTGCCAGCACGGAGACGGCGCTCACTGAGCAGTTCTTC.

This rearrangement joins TRBV10-3 to TRBJ2-1; D is uncertain. Trimming removed 4 bases at V and 10 bases at J, with 14 bases between. The CDR3 loop spans 13 amino acids. Germline V gene data show CDR1 as ENHRY and CDR2 as SYGVKD. The CDR3: CAISAQLSTEQFF. The CDR3 nucleotides are TGTGCCATCAGTGCCCAACTATCGACAGAGCAGTTCTTC.

The chain couples TRBV28 to TRBJ2-1; 7 nucleotides align to TRBD2. Trimming cost V 6 bases and J 3 bases; bases outside gene matches: 17. The CDR3 loop spans 18 amino acids. Germline V gene lookup returns CDR1 MDHEN and CDR2 SYDVKM. CDR3 loop: CASSQLIQAGRFYNEQFF. The CDR3 DNA is TGTGCCAGCAGCCAATTAATCCAAGCGGGAAGGTTCTACAATGAGCAGTTCTTC.

V and J are TRBV15 and TRBJ2-7; TRBD1 matches at 8 bases. The CDR3 consists of 15 residues. CDR1 and CDR2 from the germline V gene are LNHNV and YYDKDF (reference sequence). V gave up 1 base and J gave up 0 bases; unmatched junction bases: 2. The CDR3 region has the DNA TGTGCCACCAGCAGAGGGCAGGGGGCCTCCTACGAGCAGTACTTC. Protein product: CATSRGQGASYEQYF.

V gene TRBV6-5 combines with J gene TRBJ2-7; 8 bases line up with TRBD2. Losses at the gene ends were 5 bases for V and 6 bases for J; bases not matched to a gene: 12. Looked up from germline, CDR1 is MNHEY and CDR2 is SVGAGI. The CDR3 covers 15 residues. The CDR3: CASSPSREGVGEQYF. CDR3 bases: TGTGCCAGCAGTCCCTCACGGGAGGGAGTTGGCGAGCAGTACTTC.

J is TRBJ1-5 and V is TRBV19; 9 bases are shared with TRBD1. The CDR3 loop spans 15 amino acids. Losses at the gene ends were 5 bases for V and 9 bases for J; bases not matched to a gene: 11. Germline CDR1 reads LNHDA; CDR2 reads SQIVND (reference sequence). The DNA for the CDR3 is TGTGCCAGTAGTCAACCGGGACAGGGTGCGACGCCCCAGCATTTT. Residues: CASSQPGQGATPQHF. Full variable domain (outside the CDR3, taken from reference TRBV19 and TRBJ1-5): DGGITQSPKYLFRKEGQNVTLSCEQNLNHDAMYWYRQDPGQGLRLIYYSQIVNDFQKGDIAEGYSVSREKKESFPLTVTSAQKNPTAFYLCASSQPGQGATPQHFGDGTRLSIL.

This sequence joins TRBV25-1 and TRBJ1-2; a possible D gene is TRBD1 (6 bases). Germline CDR1 reads MGHDK; CDR2 reads SYGVNS. V was cut by 0 bases and J by 6 bases, with 8 bases left in between. This CDR3 spans 13 amino acids. The CDR3 DNA reads as TGTGCCAGCAGTGAATACAGGGGCAATGGCTACACCTTC. It is translated as CASSEYRGNGYTF.

The V and J genes are TRBV2 and TRBJ1-1; D ambiguous. This CDR3 contains 13 residues. Trimming left V 4 bases short and J 4 bases short, with 10 bases between. CDR1 and CDR2 (germline): SNHLY, FYNNEI. The CDR3 DNA sequence: TGTGCCAGCAGTGCCTCCGAGGGCACTGAAGCTTTCTTT. As protein: CASSASEGTEAFF.

The genes are TRBV5-1 and TRBJ1-2; D is unresolved. Germline V lookup: CDR1 SGHRS, CDR2 YFSETQ. The CDR3 sequence is 14 residues long. V was cut by 1 base and J by 4 bases, with 11 bases left in between. The CDR3 region is CASSLSSTSYGYTF. For the CDR3, the DNA is TGCGCCAGCAGCTTGTCCAGTACCAGCTATGGCTACACCTTC.

Remarks on this clone: This CDR3 is also generated by other DNA sequences in the sample. The chain combines TRBV11-3 with TRBJ1-1, with D unresolved. From germline, CDR1 is SGHNT and CDR2 YENEEA. This CDR3 has 13 residues. V shed 3 bases and J shed 1 base, with 6 bases lying between them. The CDR3 reads CASSFAENTEAFF. Here the CDR3 DNA reads TGTGCCAGCAGCTTTGCGGAGAACACTGAAGCTTTCTTT. Complete variable domain (other parts from reference TRBV11-3 and TRBJ1-1): EAGVVQSPRYKIIEKKQPVAFWCNPISGHNTLYWYLQNLGQGPELLIRYENEEAVDDSQLPKDRFSAERLKGVDSTLKIQPAELGDSAVYLCASSFAENTEAFFGQGTRLTVV.

On this clone itself: The sample contains more than one DNA sequence encoding this CDR3. The chain links TRBV15 to TRBJ2-5; TRBD1 is a possible D gene (5 bases). In germline, CDR1 is LNHNV, CDR2 YYDKDF (reference sequence). This CDR3 contains 14 residues. Trimming pared 1 base from V and 2 bases from J, leaving 8 bases between. The CDR3: CATSRGRGQETQYF. The CDR3, as DNA: TGTGCCACCAGCAGAGGAAGGGGACAAGAGACCCAGTACTTC.

This clone was seen a single time. The chain employs TRBV10-3 and TRBJ2-7, with 11 bases matching TRBD1. The CDR3 totals 16 residues. The V and J ends lost 2 bases and 2 bases, in that order; junction bases with no gene match: 5. Germline CDR1 reads ENHRY; CDR2 reads SYGVKD. In DNA, the CDR3 is TGTGCCATCAGTGAGGGAATGGGACAGGGGGCCTACGAGCAGTACTTC. Translating it yields CAISEGMGQGAYEQYF.

V usage is TRBV11-3 and J usage is TRBJ2-3; D is ambiguous. Trimming removed 5 bases from V and 2 bases from J, with 20 bases in between. The CDR3 contains 17 residues. The germline V gene has CDR1 SGHNT and CDR2 YENEEA. CDR3 bases: TGTGCCAGCAGCAGATATGGCGGCGGAGAAGTCACAGATACGCAGTATTTT. Amino acids: CASSRYGGGEVTDTQYF.

The chain combines TRBV30 with TRBJ2-5; the D gene is possibly TRBD1 (5 bases). TRBJ2-7 explains the end of the DNA better; the J call may be wrong. Germline lookup yields CDR1 GTSNPN and CDR2 SVGIG (reference sequence). The CDR3 covers 12 residues. The CDR3 bases are TGTGCCTGGAGTCAGGGTCCCCACGAGCAGTACTTC. Its protein is CAWSQGPHEQYF.

The V call is TRBV5-1, the J call TRBJ2-5; TRBD1 aligns across 10 bases. Germline CDR1 and CDR2: SGHRS and YFSETQ. The CDR3 is 16 residues long. V lost 0 bases to trimming and J lost 2 bases; unmatched junction nucleotides: 4. CDR3 sequence: CASSLGDRGMQETQYF. DNA of the CDR3: TGCGCCAGCAGCTTGGGGGACAGGGGAATGCAAGAGACCCAGTACTTC.

The chain recombines TRBV7-2 with TRBJ1-2; TRBD1 agrees at 7 bases. Germline CDR1 SGHTA, CDR2 FQGNSA. This CDR3 has 17 residues. V shed 5 bases and J 4 bases; nucleotides not matched to a gene: 16. The DNA for the CDR3 is TGTGCCAGCAGCACCGGAGGCGTGGGACAGCTTCTCTATGGCTACACCTTC. It translates to CASSTGGVGQLLYGYTF. Using reference TRBV7-2 and TRBJ1-2 for the parts outside the CDR3, the full variable domain is GAGVSQSPSNKVTEKGKDVELRCDPISGHTALYWYRQSLGQGLEFLIYFQGNSAPDKSGLPSDRFSAERTGGSVSTLTIQRTQQEDSAVYLCASSTGGVGQLLYGYTFGSGTRLTVV.